These 14 T cell receptor beta chains came from one sample sequenced in a study of brain T cells in children with intractable seizures. Clones were sequenced by immunoSEQ multiplex PCR, and TCRdb holds only the in-frame ones, with some missing. The table records 100,000 to 120,000 clones, under 95% of them present only once. Sequenced material: peripheral blood, taken at surgery. The source of these receptors is a boy under two years old with hemimegalencephaly and intractable seizures.

This clone has a single count. The V gene is TRBV13, the J gene TRBJ2-7; D call uncertain. This CDR3 is 14 amino acids long. Trimming cost V 4 bases and J 7 bases, with 17 bases left between them. Germline V gene data show CDR1 as PRHDT and CDR2 as FYEKMQ (reference sequence). For the CDR3, the DNA is TGTGCCAGCAGCTACCTCCTTCAGTTCAGGGAGCAGTACTTC. Translated, it gives CASSYLLQFREQYF.

This chain joins TRBV28 and TRBJ2-5; unclear D gene. Germline CDR1 reads MDHEN; CDR2 reads SYDVKM. V dropped 4 bases and J dropped 1 base, with 7 bases sitting between them. The CDR3 is 13 residues long. This CDR3 is CASSSIIQETQYF. In DNA form, the CDR3 reads TGTGCCAGCAGTTCCATCATCCAAGAGACCCAGTACTTC.

The chain employs TRBV6-2 or TRBV6-3 and TRBJ1-5; TRBD1 might be the D (6 bases). Germline V gives CDR1 MNHEY, CDR2 SVGEGT. V was shortened by 6 bases and J by 0 bases, with 18 bases between the two germline ends. CDR3 length equals 17 residues. The CDR3 here is CASSPNRDNLSNQPQHF. For the CDR3, the DNA is TGTGCCAGCAGCCCCAACCGGGACAACCTTAGCAATCAGCCCCAGCATTTT.

CDR3 sequence (DNA): TGCGCCAGCAGCTTGGGTGGGCCCACCGGGGAGCTGTTTTTT. Residues: CASSLGGPTGELFF. The chain has TRBV5-1 and TRBJ2-2; unclear D gene. Germline CDR1 is SGHRS and CDR2 is YFSETQ. The CDR3 totals 14 residues. The V end was cut by 0 bases, the J end by 4 bases, with 7 bases between. Complete variable domain (other parts from reference TRBV5-1 and TRBJ2-2): KAGVTQTPRYLIKTRGQQVTLSCSPISGHRSVSWYQQTPGQGLQFLFEYFSETQRNKGNFPGRFSGRQFSNSRSEMNVSTLELGDSALYLCASSLGGPTGELFFGEGSRLTVL.

Remarks on this clone: Germline is not matched at one junction end, which may reflect a read error. The chain combines TRBV7-2 with TRBJ2-5; D is ambiguous. Germline-derived CDR1 and CDR2 are SGHTA and FQGNSA. The CDR3 totals 11 residues. The CDR3 protein is CASSLAGRRNF. The CDR3 nucleotides read TGTGCCAGCAGCTTAGCAGGGCGCCGGAACTTC.

This chain connects TRBV6-5 to TRBJ2-7; 11 positions agree with TRBD2. The CDR3 is 13 residues long. The V segment lost 8 bases and the J segment 9 bases; nucleotides outside the gene matches: 9. CDR1 is MNHEY, CDR2 SVGAGI, per germline. This chain's CDR3 is CASGGTGLAAQYF. The CDR3 nucleotides read TGTGCCAGCGGGGGGACGGGACTAGCGGCGCAGTACTTC.

The chain has TRBV5-1 and TRBJ2-7, with TRBD1 identical over 9 bases. Germline-derived CDR1 and CDR2 are SGHRS and YFSETQ. CDR3 length equals 14 residues. V trimming: 4 bases; J trimming: 4 bases; junction bases outside the gene matches: 6. CDR3 in DNA: TGCGCCAGCAGCCCCCCGGGACAGGGATACGAGCAGTACTTC. It translates to CASSPPGQGYEQYF.

J is TRBJ1-2 and V is TRBV28, with no clear D. The germline CDR1 and CDR2 sequences are MDHEN and SYDVKM. The ends were cut back, 5 bases at V and 5 bases at J, with 12 bases in the middle. The CDR3 extends over 13 amino acids. The CDR3 spells CASSPPLRYGYTF. In DNA form, the CDR3 reads TGTGCCAGCAGTCCACCTCTACGGTATGGCTACACCTTC.

In nucleotides, the CDR3 is TGTGCCACCTCTAGGGGGCATTTGCAGCAGTTCTTC. This encodes CATSRGHLQQFF. The gene calls are TRBV2 and TRBJ2-1; 7 bases are shared with TRBD1. This CDR3 has 12 residues. Germline lookup yields CDR1 SNHLY and CDR2 FYNNEI. V shed 10 bases, J shed 11 bases, and the junction held 11 bases outside the gene matches.

This clone was observed once. The V gene is TRBV11-2, the J gene TRBJ2-3, with TRBD2 identical over 8 bases. CDR1 SGHAT and CDR2 FQNNGV come from the germline V gene. This CDR3 comprises 18 residues. The trim removed 6 bases at V and 0 bases at J, leaving 14 bases unmatched. As DNA, the CDR3 is TGTGCCAGCAGGGAGCCAGCGGGAGTCGATCATAGCACAGATACGCAGTATTTT. Its translation: CASREPAGVDHSTDTQYF. The whole variable domain, remainder taken from reference TRBV11-2 and TRBJ2-3, is EAGVAQSPRYKIIEKRQSVAFWCNPISGHATLYWYQQILGQGPKLLIQFQNNGVVDDSQLPKDRFSAERLKGVDSTLKIQPAKLEDSAVYLCASREPAGVDHSTDTQYFGPGTRLTVL.

This clone was counted a few times. The CDR3 bases are TGCGCCAGCACCCAAATATCCACGAACACCGGGGAGCTGTTTTTT. Translating gives CASTQISTNTGELFF. The chain recombines TRBV10-1 with TRBJ2-2; D gene uncertain. The CDR3 consists of 15 residues. Trimming took 7 bases from V and 0 from J, leaving 12 bases between them. Germline assignment: CDR1 WNHNN and CDR2 SYGVQD (reference sequence).

The CDR3 sequence is CSVRPARGTEAFF. In nucleotides, the CDR3 is TGCAGCGTTAGGCCGGCCCGTGGCACTGAAGCTTTCTTT. This chain links TRBV29-1 with TRBJ1-1; D is uncertain. The CDR3 covers 13 residues. CDR1 and CDR2 (germline): SQVTM, ANQGSEA. V lost 5 bases to trimming and J lost 4 bases, with 14 bases between them.

This clone has a single count. The J gene is TRBJ1-1, the V gene TRBV24-1; D unresolved. The CDR3 has 11 amino acids. Trimming removed 6 bases from V and 7 bases from J, with 8 bases in between. The germline V gene encodes CDR1 KGHDR and CDR2 SFDVKD. DNA for the CDR3: TGTGCCACCAGTTCGTTCGGTGAAGCTTTCTTT. Translated: CATSSFGEAFF.

The V call is TRBV3-1 (or the pseudogene TRBV3-2), the J call TRBJ2-1, with D possibly being TRBD1 (6 bases). The CDR3 is 15 amino acids. From germline, CDR1 is LGHDT and CDR2 YNNKEL (reference sequence). The germline V and J ends were trimmed by 4 bases and 5 bases, with 15 bases remaining between them. In DNA, the CDR3 is TGTGCCAGCAGCCCCCCAGGGGCTAGCCACAATGAGCAGTTCTTC. This translates into CASSPPGASHNEQFF.